Following are 29 T cell receptor beta chains from one sample sequenced in a study of PD-L1 blockade in urothelial cancer. Time point in this sample: peripheral blood 6 weeks after treatment start. Assay: immunoSEQ multiplex PCR; the TCRdb copy retains only in-frame clones and omits some. The data contain 45,000 to 55,000 clones, around 85% of them seen just once; the ten biggest clones take up 1.9%. The material sequenced was PBMCs, taken around atezolizumab (anti-PD-L1) treatment. These receptors came from a man aged 50-60 years with urothelial cancer.

V usage is TRBV10-2 and J usage is TRBJ2-5; 11 bases line up with TRBD2. Germline V gene lookup returns CDR1 WSHSY and CDR2 SAAADI. The CDR3 totals 14 residues. With 10 bases clipped from V and 9 bases from J, the junction kept 13 bases outside the gene matches. CDR3 protein: CATQLAGEPWAQYF. The CDR3 nucleotides are TGCGCCACCCAACTAGCGGGAGAGCCGTGGGCCCAGTACTTC.

The V gene is TRBV25-1, the J gene TRBJ2-1; 12 nucleotides match TRBD2. This CDR3 spans 15 amino acids. Trimming removed 8 bases from V and 6 bases from J; junction bases left unmatched: 8. Germline V gene sequence: CDR1 MGHDK, CDR2 SYGVNS. Written as DNA, the CDR3 is TGTGCCAGCGGCAAACTAGCGGGGGGACTCAATGAGCAGTTCTTC. Amino acid sequence: CASGKLAGGLNEQFF.

This chain uses TRBV7-2 with TRBJ2-3; 13 positions match TRBD2. The CDR3 is 14 residues long. The V gene end was trimmed by 3 bases and the J gene end by 9 bases; junction bases not matched to a gene: 3. Germline V gene sequence: CDR1 SGHTA, CDR2 FQGNSA. The CDR3 DNA reads as TGTGCCAGCAGCTTGGGGACTAGCGGGACCACGCAGTATTTT. This sequence encodes CASSLGTSGTTQYF.

On this clone itself: Germline and junction disagree at one end, which may indicate a read error. The rearrangement joins TRBV6-1 to TRBJ2-7; 7 nucleotides line up with TRBD1. Germline V gene sequence: CDR1 MNHNS, CDR2 SASEGT. This CDR3 comprises 13 residues. In DNA, the CDR3 is TGTGCCAGCAGTGAAGTTATAGGGGGCCCTCCGAAGTTC. This gives the protein CASSEVIGGPPKF.

J is TRBJ2-6 and V is TRBV14; D perhaps matches TRBD1 (6 bases). The CDR3 length is 16 residues. Trimming removed 3 bases at V and 0 bases at J, with 9 bases between. Germline V lookup: CDR1 SGHDN, CDR2 FVKESK. The chain's CDR3 is CASSQDSSSGANVLTF. In nucleotides, the CDR3 is TGTGCCAGCAGCCAGGACAGCAGCTCTGGGGCCAACGTCCTGACTTTC.

The chain's CDR3 is CASSLSSGSTDTQYF. CDR3 sequence (DNA): TGTGCCAGCAGCTTATCTAGCGGGAGCACAGATACGCAGTATTTT. The chain has TRBV7-2 and TRBJ2-3, with 8 bases fitting TRBD2. The CDR3 consists of 15 residues. Germline-derived CDR1 and CDR2 are SGHTA and FQGNSA. With 2 bases clipped from V and 0 bases from J, the junction kept 1 base outside the gene matches.

This rearrangement joins TRBV27 to TRBJ2-7; 9 positions match TRBD1. Germline CDR1 and CDR2: MNHEY and SMNVEV (reference sequence). This CDR3 region has 14 residues. V was pared by 5 bases and J by 2 bases, with 4 bases of the junction left unmatched. CDR3 DNA: TGTGCCAGCAGTGCAGGGACAGGGACCTACGAGCAGTACTTC. Its translation: CASSAGTGTYEQYF.

The chain combines TRBV11-2 with TRBJ2-3; 8 nucleotides line up with TRBD2. Unmatched junction bases numbered 3, after V lost 0 bases and J lost 4 bases. Germline V CDR1 and CDR2: SGHAT, FQNNGV. The CDR3 spans 15 residues. CDR3 sequence reads: CASSLEGTRADTQYF. CDR3 bases: TGTGCCAGCAGCTTAGAAGGGACTAGAGCAGATACGCAGTATTTT.

A single count supports this clone. For the CDR3, the DNA is TGTGCCAGCAGCGTAGTCGCCGGGGGGCTCTACAATGAGCAGTTCTTC. This sequence encodes CASSVVAGGLYNEQFF. The chain links TRBV9 to TRBJ2-1, with a weak D call TRBD2 (7 bases). The germline V gene encodes CDR1 SGDLS and CDR2 YYNGEE. CDR3 length: 16 amino acids. V was pared by 0 bases and J by 3 bases, with 13 bases between.

The chain uses TRBV9 and TRBJ2-3, with TRBD2 matching over 8 bases. J gave up 4 bases and V 4 bases, and 5 bases lay outside the gene matches. The CDR3 length is 14 residues. The germline V gene encodes CDR1 SGDLS and CDR2 YYNGEE. CDR3 residues: CASSPREGPDTQYF. CDR3 DNA sequence: TGTGCCAGCAGCCCTCGGGAGGGACCAGATACGCAGTATTTT. Full variable domain (remainder filled in from reference TRBV9 and TRBJ2-3): DSGVTQTPKHLITATGQRVTLRCSPRSGDLSVYWYQQSLDQGLQFLIQYYNGEERAKGNILERFSAQQFPDLHSELNLSSLELGDSALYFCASSPREGPDTQYFGPGTRLTVL.

The chain employs TRBV19 and TRBJ2-5; 10 nucleotides agree with TRBD1. This CDR3 has 16 residues. The V segment lost 5 bases and the J segment 4 bases; nucleotides outside the gene matches: 10. Germline V gene lookup returns CDR1 LNHDA and CDR2 SQIVND (reference sequence). DNA for the CDR3: TGTGCCAGTAGTGCCACGACAGGGGGCATGGGAGAGACCCAGTACTTC. The encoded protein is CASSATTGGMGETQYF.

This clone was detected once. J is TRBJ2-7 and V is TRBV6-5, with 10 bases identical to TRBD1. The CDR3 spans 16 residues. Germline V gene data show CDR1 as MNHEY and CDR2 as SVGAGI. The trim removed 1 base at V and 6 bases at J, leaving 9 bases unmatched. The DNA for the CDR3 is TGTGCCAGCAGTTACTTCGGATTAGGGACAGGGGTCGAGCAGTACTTC. This codes for CASSYFGLGTGVEQYF.

This clone has just one count. V gene TRBV28 combines with J gene TRBJ2-1, with no clear D. Germline CDR1 is MDHEN and CDR2 is SYDVKM. CDR3 length equals 12 residues. Trimming removed 2 bases from V and 7 bases from J, with 6 bases in between. The CDR3 loop is CASSLALNEQFF. Written as DNA, the CDR3 is TGTGCCAGCAGTTTAGCGTTGAATGAGCAGTTCTTC.

A note on this clone: In the same sample, other DNA sequences code for this CDR3. This chain uses TRBV11-2 with TRBJ1-5; D unclear. The germline CDR1 and CDR2 sequences are SGHAT and FQNNGV. This CDR3 contains 13 residues. The V and J ends lost 0 bases and 5 bases respectively, with 5 bases between them. The CDR3 sequence: CASSLDRDQPQHF. The CDR3 nucleotides are TGTGCCAGCAGCTTAGATCGGGATCAGCCCCAGCATTTT.

The chain is built from TRBV28 and TRBJ2-7; perhaps TRBD1 as D (5 bases). The V end was cut by 2 bases, the J end by 5 bases, with 13 bases between. The CDR3 contains 14 residues. Germline loops: CDR1 MDHEN, CDR2 SYDVKM. The CDR3 bases are TGTGCCAGCAGTTTAGGGGCAGGGCCTAACGAGCAGTACTTC. Translation gives CASSLGAGPNEQYF.

The V gene is TRBV5-4, the J gene TRBJ2-5, with 9 nucleotides matching TRBD2. J lost 4 bases, V lost 6 bases, and 4 bases had no gene match. This CDR3 has 13 amino acids. From germline, CDR1 is SGHNT and CDR2 YYREEE (reference sequence). The CDR3 sequence is CASNEGLAETQYF. CDR3 DNA: TGTGCCAGCAACGAGGGACTAGCAGAGACCCAGTACTTC.

The gene calls are TRBV4-3 and TRBJ2-2; 10 bases align to TRBD2. This CDR3 is built from 18 residues. The trim removed 0 bases at V and 5 bases at J, leaving 9 bases unmatched. Germline CDR1 LGHNA, CDR2 YSLEER. The CDR3 is CASSQDHSSGSITGELFF. CDR3 in DNA: TGCGCCAGCAGCCAAGACCATTCTAGCGGGAGCATTACCGGGGAGCTGTTTTTT.

This clone was detected only once. This rearrangement joins TRBV5-6 to TRBJ2-7; a weak D match, TRBD1 (6 bases). Deletions cut 6 bases from V and 2 bases from J, with 15 bases between. Germline CDR1 reads SGHDT; CDR2 reads YYEEEE. CDR3 length: 14 residues. For the CDR3, the DNA is TGTGCCAGCACAGACTCCCCAGGGGCCTACGAGCAGTACTTC. Translation: CASTDSPGAYEQYF.

The chain has TRBV10-2 and TRBJ2-7, with a possible D match to TRBD2 (6 bases). Germline lookup yields CDR1 WSHSY and CDR2 SAAADI. The CDR3 has 13 amino acids. V was cut by 3 bases and J by 7 bases, with 13 bases left in between. This CDR3 reads CASSEGLRPEQYF. The CDR3 nucleotides read TGCGCCAGCAGTGAAGGACTACGACCTGAGCAGTACTTC.

This clone was recorded once. The genes are TRBV27 and TRBJ2-1; 7 bases match TRBD1. The CDR3 is made up of 14 amino acids. Germline V gene lookup returns CDR1 MNHEY and CDR2 SMNVEV (reference sequence). V dropped 1 base and J dropped 7; count of bases not matched to a gene: 4. CDR3 DNA: TGTGCCAGCAGTTTATACAGGGGCGGGAATGAGCAGTTCTTC. Its protein is CASSLYRGGNEQFF.

A note on this clone: The junction departs from germline at one end; a sequencing error may be responsible. This chain uses TRBV11-2 with TRBJ1-5; D call uncertain. The CDR3 loop spans 12 amino acids. CDR1 is SGHAT and CDR2 is FQNNGV in the germline V gene. The CDR3 DNA reads TGTGCCAGCAGCTTAGGTAATCGGCCCCAGCATTTT. The encoded protein is CASSLGNRPQHF.

The J gene is TRBJ2-1, the V gene TRBV10-2; TRBD1 matches at 8 bases. The germline gives CDR1 WSHSY, CDR2 SAAADI. The CDR3 is made up of 12 amino acids. V dropped 8 bases and J dropped 6; count of bases not matched to a gene: 3. CDR3 coding DNA: TGCGCCAGCGGACAGGGCGGCAATGAGCAGTTCTTC. It specifies CASGQGGNEQFF.

The rearrangement uses TRBV7-9 and TRBJ2-3; D is uncertain. The CDR3 length is 12 residues. Trimming removed 2 bases at V and 10 bases at J, with 10 bases between. Germline-derived CDR1 and CDR2 are SEHNR and FQNEAQ (reference sequence). The CDR3 DNA reads as TGTGCCAGCAGCTTAAGAGAAGGAGCGCAGTATTTT. Amino acids: CASSLREGAQYF.

The chain combines TRBV27 with TRBJ2-7, with D unclear. Germline CDR1 reads MNHEY; CDR2 reads SMNVEV (reference sequence). The V end was cut by 2 bases, the J end by 3 bases, with 11 bases between. This CDR3 has 14 residues. CDR3 DNA: TGTGCCAGCAGTTTAGGAGTAGACCACTACGAGCAGTACTTC. Translating it yields CASSLGVDHYEQYF.

The rearrangement uses TRBV5-1 and TRBJ2-5, with no clear D. This CDR3 region has 11 residues. The V end lost 7 bases, the J end lost 2 bases, and 6 bases lay between the germline ends. Per germline, CDR1 SGHRS and CDR2 YFSETQ. CDR3 DNA sequence: TGCGCCAGCCGGGTACAAGAGACCCAGTACTTC. Translated, it gives CASRVQETQYF.

The chain links TRBV2 to TRBJ1-2; D is perhaps TRBD1 (6 bases). The CDR3 sequence is 11 residues long. The germline V gene has CDR1 SNHLY and CDR2 FYNNEI. The ends were cut back, 1 base at V and 13 bases at J, with 10 bases in the middle. CDR3 nucleotides: TGTGCCAGCAGTGAAGAAGGGGGTTCCACCTTC. It encodes CASSEEGGSTF.

This clone was found once. The chain combines TRBV4-3 with TRBJ2-3, with TRBD2 matching over 8 bases. V dropped 1 base and J dropped 2; count of bases not matched to a gene: 5. This CDR3 has 16 amino acids. CDR1 and CDR2 from the germline V gene are LGHNA and YSLEER. The CDR3 is CASSQAYGRATDTQYF. The CDR3 nucleotides read TGCGCCAGCAGCCAAGCTTACGGGAGGGCCACAGATACGCAGTATTTT.

The rearrangement joins TRBV5-1 to TRBJ2-3; possibly TRBD1 for D (6 bases). V was clipped by 4 bases and J by 2 bases, with 14 bases between them. Germline CDR1 is SGHRS and CDR2 is YFSETQ. The CDR3 extends over 15 amino acids. CDR3 coding DNA: TGCGCCAGCAGCCGGGGACAACTCCCCACAGATACGCAGTATTTT. It yields the protein CASSRGQLPTDTQYF.

The chain carries TRBV5-3 and TRBJ2-5, with D uncertain. TRBV5-3 is reported as an ORF; its role is uncertain. V was pared by 8 bases and J by 0 bases, with 17 bases between. The CDR3 extends over 15 amino acids. The CDR3 DNA follows: TGTGCCAGCCCATTCGCGGTTCGATACCAAGAGACCCAGTACTTC. As protein: CASPFAVRYQETQYF.